A selection of T cell receptor beta chains follows, all from one sample in a study of T cells in Graves' hyperthyroidism and ophthalmopathy. TCRdb processed the multiplex PCR reads anew with MiXCR; each CDR3 protein has one entry. Counted here are roughly 99,000 distinct CDR3 sequences, approximately 15% occurring once; the ten biggest clones make up around two fifths. The material sequenced was blood. The receptor set was obtained from a woman in her forties or fifties with Graves' hyperthyroidism. Each CDR3 is given with its conserved first and last residue. The D gene is left open where the match is weak. Clone size is given for some rows only: seen once, a few or many times, or a class if the clone is expanded.

J gene	V gene	clone size	D gene	CDR3 protein	CDR3 DNA
TRBJ2-2	TRBV12-3/TRBV12-4	many	TRBD1	CASILDRAGELFF	TGTGCCAGCATCTTGGACAGGGCCGGGGAGCTGTTTTTT
TRBJ2-2	TRBV5-1	many	NA	CASSSTMSGELFF	TGCGCCAGCAGCTCTACAATGTCCGGGGAGCTGTTTTTT
TRBJ2-5	TRBV29-1	NA	NA	CSGTLKTQYF	TGCAGCGGCACTTTAAAGACCCAGTACTTC
TRBJ2-3	TRBV7-9	many	TRBD1	CASSFPGQGHGNTDTQYF	TGTGCCAGCAGCTTCCCCGGACAGGGCCATGGCAACACAGATACGCAGTATTTT
TRBJ2-3	TRBV6-1	many	NA	CASSYGPTGNTDTQYF	TGTGCCAGCAGTTACGGTCCTACAGGGAACACAGATACGCAGTATTTT
TRBJ1-6	TRBV28	many	NA	CASSLWQGLNSPLHF	TGTGCCAGCAGTTTATGGCAGGGGTTGAATTCACCCCTCCACTTT
TRBJ2-5	TRBV7-9	few	TRBD1	CASSLDRGQETQYF	TGTGCCAGCAGCCTGGACAGGGGACAAGAGACCCAGTACTTC
TRBJ1-1	TRBV2	NA	TRBD1	CASSEDRGYGTEAFF	TGTGCCAGCAGTGAGGACAGGGGGTATGGCACTGAAGCTTTCTTT
TRBJ2-2	TRBV5-1	many	TRBD2	CASSLMLAGSGELFF	TGCGCCAGCAGCTTGATGTTAGCGGGCTCCGGGGAGCTGTTTTTT
TRBJ2-3	TRBV27	many	TRBD2	CASSLSAGGADTQYF	TGTGCCAGCAGTTTATCGGCGGGAGGGGCAGATACGCAGTATTTT
TRBJ2-5	TRBV15	few	NA	CATSLAQLKLGETQYF	TGTGCCACCAGTCTTGCGCAGTTGAAGTTGGGGGAGACCCAGTACTTC
TRBJ2-3	TRBV5-1	NA	TRBD2	CASSLQLADTDTQYF	TGCGCCAGCAGCTTGCAACTAGCGGACACAGATACGCAGTATTTT
TRBJ1-4	TRBV6-8	many	NA	CASSYSPGKLFF	TGTGCCAGCAGTTACTCGCCTGGGAAACTGTTTTTT
TRBJ2-2	TRBV6-5	few	NA	CASVSDNTGELFF	TGTGCCAGCGTTAGCGATAACACCGGGGAGCTGTTTTTT
TRBJ2-2	TRBV30	many	TRBD2	CAWSHTSGSRTGELFF	TGTGCCTGGAGCCACACTAGCGGGAGTAGAACCGGGGAGCTGTTTTTT
TRBJ2-2	TRBV5-4	many	NA	CASRAGETGELFF	TGTGCCAGCAGGGCAGGGGAGACCGGGGAGCTGTTTTTT
TRBJ1-1	TRBV12-3/TRBV12-4	many	NA	CASSRANTEAFF	TGTGCCAGCAGTCGGGCGAACACTGAAGCTTTCTTT
TRBJ1-2	TRBV6-1	many	NA	CASRGSEDGYSRYGYTF	TGTGCCAGCAGAGGCAGTGAGGACGGTTACTCTCGCTATGGCTACACCTTC
TRBJ2-1	TRBV11-2	many	NA	CASSVEVANEQFF	TGTGCCAGCAGCGTCGAGGTCGCCAATGAGCAGTTCTTC
TRBJ1-1	TRBV16	many	NA	CASSHPQASNTEAFF	TGTGCCAGCAGCCATCCCCAGGCGTCGAACACTGAAGCTTTCTTT
TRBJ2-1	TRBV6-1	NA	NA	CASRRDWLSSYNEQFF	TGTGCCAGCAGACGGGACTGGTTGAGCTCCTACAATGAGCAGTTCTTC
TRBJ2-1	TRBV20-1	many	NA	CSARDLWHNEQFF	TGCAGTGCTAGAGATTTATGGCACAATGAGCAGTTCTTC
TRBJ2-2	TRBV7-3	many	TRBD2	CASSLGGSGTGELFF	TGTGCCAGCAGCTTAGGCGGGAGTGGGACCGGGGAGCTGTTTTTT
TRBJ1-4	TRBV30	few	NA	CAWSGRIHNEKLFF	TGTGCCTGGAGTGGAAGGATACACAATGAAAAACTGTTTTTT
TRBJ1-2	TRBV2	many	NA	CASSPSQVNYGYTF	TGTGCCAGCAGCCCATCACAAGTTAACTATGGCTACACCTTC
TRBJ1-1	TRBV6-1	many	NA	CASSRSGMNTEAFF	TGTGCCAGCAGTCGATCAGGAATGAACACTGAAGCTTTCTTT
TRBJ1-4	TRBV20-1	many	NA	CSARGGENEKLFF	TGCAGTGCTAGAGGCGGTGAAAATGAAAAACTGTTTTTT
TRBJ2-1	TRBV5-4	NA	TRBD2	CASSLAGGRDYNEQFF	TGTGCCAGCAGCTTGGCCGGGGGGAGGGATTACAATGAGCAGTTCTTC
TRBJ2-3	TRBV30	many	NA	CAWSVPRDTQYF	TGTGCCTGGAGTGTACCAAGAGATACGCAGTATTTT
TRBJ2-4	TRBV6-1	many	NA	CASSPGLRDRIQYF	TGTGCCAGCAGTCCCGGATTGCGAGATCGGATTCAGTACTTC
TRBJ1-1	TRBV5-1	NA	NA	CASSPGEGPPFSTEAFF	TGCGCCAGCAGCCCGGGTGAGGGGCCTCCTTTCTCGACTGAAGCTTTCTTT
TRBJ2-7	TRBV11-2	many	NA	CASTLGQGRYEQYF	TGTGCCAGCACTCTCGGGCAGGGGCGCTACGAGCAGTACTTC
TRBJ2-7	TRBV29-1	NA	NA	CSVGGFYEQYF	TGCAGCGTTGGGGGGTTCTACGAGCAGTACTTC
TRBJ1-1	TRBV28	many	TRBD1	CASSLLTGGGGTEAFF	TGTGCCAGCAGTTTGTTGACAGGGGGAGGGGGCACTGAAGCTTTCTTT
TRBJ2-1	TRBV11-1	many	NA	CASSFLGHNEQFF	TGTGCCAGCAGCTTTCTCGGACACAATGAGCAGTTCTTC
TRBJ2-3	TRBV11-2	many	NA	CASSFQLGRDTQYF	TGTGCCAGCAGCTTCCAGTTGGGTAGAGATACGCAGTATTTT
TRBJ2-3	TRBV4-2	many	TRBD2	CASSQTGGRGSDTQYF	TGTGCCAGCAGCCAAACGGGGGGGCGCGGGTCGGATACGCAGTATTTT
TRBJ2-5	TRBV6-1	many	NA	CASTRDIQETQYF	TGTGCCAGCACTCGGGACATTCAAGAGACCCAGTACTTC
TRBJ2-7	TRBV7-8	many	TRBD2	CASSPVGGGGYEQYF	TGTGCCAGCAGCCCAGTCGGCGGGGGTGGATACGAGCAGTACTTC
TRBJ1-2	TRBV12-3/TRBV12-4	many	NA	CASSPSDDGLYGYTF	TGTGCCAGCAGTCCGAGCGACGACGGCCTCTATGGCTACACCTTC
TRBJ2-3	TRBV3-1	many	TRBD2	CASSLTSGRATDTQYF	TGTGCCAGCAGCCTAACTAGCGGGAGGGCAACAGATACGCAGTATTTT
TRBJ1-5	TRBV27	many	NA	CASSLSTGSRQPQHF	TGTGCCAGCAGTTTATCGACTGGGTCGCGGCAGCCCCAGCATTTT
TRBJ2-5	TRBV7-9	many	NA	CASSSFGDNQETQYF	TGTGCCAGCAGCTCATTTGGGGACAATCAAGAGACCCAGTACTTC
TRBJ1-2	TRBV27	many	TRBD1	CASSSTGRGYGYTF	TGTGCCAGCAGTTCGACAGGGCGGGGCTATGGCTACACCTTC
TRBJ2-2	TRBV27	many	TRBD2	CASSPPAGGFTGELFF	TGTGCCAGCAGTCCCCCAGCGGGAGGGTTCACCGGGGAGCTGTTTTTT
TRBJ1-2	TRBV29-1	many	TRBD1	CSVNRGQGAGGYTF	TGCAGCGTTAACCGCGGACAGGGGGCTGGTGGCTACACCTTC
TRBJ2-5	TRBV16	many	NA	CASSPTRAGYQETQYF	TGTGCCAGCAGCCCCACCCGGGCGGGATATCAAGAGACCCAGTACTTC
TRBJ1-2	TRBV5-6	many	TRBD1	CASSYGTGGTINYGYTF	TGTGCCAGCAGCTACGGGACAGGGGGGACCATTAACTATGGCTACACCTTC